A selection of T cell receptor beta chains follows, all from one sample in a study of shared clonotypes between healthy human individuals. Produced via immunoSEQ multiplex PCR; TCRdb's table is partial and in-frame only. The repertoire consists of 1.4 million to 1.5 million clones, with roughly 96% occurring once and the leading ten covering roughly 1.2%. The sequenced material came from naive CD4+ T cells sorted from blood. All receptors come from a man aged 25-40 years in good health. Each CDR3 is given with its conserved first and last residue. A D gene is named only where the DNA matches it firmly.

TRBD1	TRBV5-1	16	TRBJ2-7	CASSFFFRTGGYEQYF
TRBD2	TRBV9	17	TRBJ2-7	CASSADPSGYLLHEQYF
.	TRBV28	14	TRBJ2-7	CASSSPGALRWLYF
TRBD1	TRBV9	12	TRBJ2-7	CAASTGLNEQYF
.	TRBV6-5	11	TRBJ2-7	CASSTPSEQYF
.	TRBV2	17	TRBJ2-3	CASRHTNGYRVTDTQYF
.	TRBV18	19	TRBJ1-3	CASSPIVPGRTGQGNTIYF
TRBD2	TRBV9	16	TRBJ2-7	CASSVGLAGPNGEQYF
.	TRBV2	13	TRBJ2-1	CASSGRAINEQFF
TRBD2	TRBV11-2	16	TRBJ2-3	CASSPGLAGFTDTQYF
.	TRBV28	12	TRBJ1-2	CASSFLRNGYTF
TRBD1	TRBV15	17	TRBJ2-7	CATSKLFGTELSYEQYF
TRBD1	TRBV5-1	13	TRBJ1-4	CASTRDSNEKLFF
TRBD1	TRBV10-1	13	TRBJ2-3	CASSAFTGATQYF
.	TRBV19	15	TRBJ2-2	CASSRFGSSTGELFF
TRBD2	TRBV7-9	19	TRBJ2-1	CASSLAIGSGSLSYNEQFF
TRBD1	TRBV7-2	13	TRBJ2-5	CASSTGQGGTQYF
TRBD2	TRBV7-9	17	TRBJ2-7	CASSYGLGASGAYEQYF
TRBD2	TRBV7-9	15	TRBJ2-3	CASSLSVAGADTQYF
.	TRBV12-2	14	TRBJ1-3	CASRLVIGSNTIYF
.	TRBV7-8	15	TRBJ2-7	CASSIGGILVYEQYF
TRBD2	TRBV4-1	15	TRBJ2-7	CASSTVSGGPYEQYF
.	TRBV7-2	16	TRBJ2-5	CASSSRLEGARETQYF
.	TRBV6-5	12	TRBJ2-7	CASSRGHWEQYF
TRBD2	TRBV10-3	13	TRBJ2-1	CAISEPEGLVGFF
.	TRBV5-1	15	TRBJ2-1	CASSTGVSSYNEQFF
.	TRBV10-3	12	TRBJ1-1	CAIGRVVTEAFF
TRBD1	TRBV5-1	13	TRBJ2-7	CASSIGQGREQYF
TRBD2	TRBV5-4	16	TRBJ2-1	CASSLGSGIPYNEQFF
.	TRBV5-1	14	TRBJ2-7	CASSLVGESYEQYF
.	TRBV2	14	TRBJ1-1	CASSEVNMYTEAFF
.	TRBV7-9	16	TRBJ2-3	CASSLAEGPKTDTQYF
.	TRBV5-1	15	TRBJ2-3	CASSLGGQSTDTQYF
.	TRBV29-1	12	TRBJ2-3	CSISTGTDTQYF
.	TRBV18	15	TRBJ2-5	CASSPNIMGEKTQYF
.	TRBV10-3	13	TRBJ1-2	CAISESQDYGYTF
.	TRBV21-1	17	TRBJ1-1	CASSKDGLWGQHTEAFF
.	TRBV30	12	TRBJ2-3	CAWSVATYTQYF
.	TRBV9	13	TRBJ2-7	CASSVLMGYEQYF
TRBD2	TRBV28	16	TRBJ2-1	CASSSPGLATYNEQFF
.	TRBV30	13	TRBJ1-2	CAWRDDRGYGYTF
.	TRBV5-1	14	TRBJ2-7	CASSLEATIYEQYF
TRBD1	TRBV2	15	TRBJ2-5	CASSFLTGGEETQYF
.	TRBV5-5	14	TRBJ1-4	CASSLGQNNEKLFF
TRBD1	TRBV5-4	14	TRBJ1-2	CASSWTGGFLGYTF
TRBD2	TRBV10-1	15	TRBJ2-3	CASSATSGRTDTQYF
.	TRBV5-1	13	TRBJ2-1	CASSLGGGDEQFF
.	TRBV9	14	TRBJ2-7	CASSASTVAYEQYF
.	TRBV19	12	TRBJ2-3	CASSIRAGAQYF
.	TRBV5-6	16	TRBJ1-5	CASSFRTVQSNQPQHF
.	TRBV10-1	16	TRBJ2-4	CASSESKDRRKNIQYF
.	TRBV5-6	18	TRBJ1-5	CASSRQQGSFRSNQPQHF
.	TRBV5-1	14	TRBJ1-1	CASSFGGPSTEAFF
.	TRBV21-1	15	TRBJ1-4	CASSKGGQGGEKLFF
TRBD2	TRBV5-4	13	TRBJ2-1	CASSLREVYEQFF
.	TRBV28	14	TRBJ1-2	CASRLTGPFYGYTF
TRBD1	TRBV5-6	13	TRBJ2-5	CASSGQGRETQYF
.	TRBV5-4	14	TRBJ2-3	CASALRAVTDTQYF